Below, 8 T cell receptor beta chains from the same sample are listed, as sequenced in a study of shared clonotypes between healthy human individuals. Here immunoSEQ multiplex PCR was the method, and the copy in TCRdb shows in-frame clones only, minus some. The table includes about 470,000 clones, around 79% detected once. The source material was PBMCs. The origin of the receptors is a woman in her 40s in good health. Some clones in this sample may be carry-over from other donors' samples.

V gene TRBV7-3 combines with J gene TRBJ2-1, with 12 bases that match TRBD2. The CDR3 has 14 residues. Germline CDR1 reads SGHTA; CDR2 reads FQGTGA. The J segment lost 9 bases and the V segment lost 5 bases, leaving 5 bases of the junction unmatched. The CDR3 DNA is TGTGCCAGCAGCCAAAAGGGACTAGCGGGTGAGCAGTTCTTC. This codes for CASSQKGLAGEQFF.

The rearrangement links TRBV25-1 to TRBJ2-7, with 10 nucleotides matching TRBD2. Germline V gives CDR1 MGHDK, CDR2 SYGVNS. J lost 7 bases, V lost 1 base, and 7 bases had no gene match. CDR3 length equals 15 residues. This chain's CDR3 is CASSESPLAGEEQYF. The CDR3 nucleotides are TGTGCCAGCAGTGAATCTCCCCTAGCGGGAGAGGAGCAGTACTTC.

This sequence joins TRBV27 and TRBJ2-7; tentatively, D is TRBD1 or TRBD2 (7 bases each). CDR1 MNHEY and CDR2 SMNVEV come from the germline V gene (reference sequence). Between the trimmed V and J ends, which lost 8 bases and 4 bases, there was a span of 21 bases. This CDR3 region has 15 residues. The CDR3 protein is CASSNPYRGGYEQYF. The CDR3 DNA follows: TGTGCCAGCTCAAACCCCTACAGGGGAGGGTACGAGCAGTACTTC.

The CDR3 DNA is TGCAGCGTTCCTTGGCTGGAGACAGGAACAGATACGCAGTATTTT. Translated: CSVPWLETGTDTQYF. The V and J genes are TRBV29-1 and TRBJ2-3; D possibly corresponds to TRBD1 (6 bases). This CDR3 spans 15 amino acids. Germline CDR1 reads SQVTM; CDR2 reads ANQGSEA. Trimming removed 5 bases at V and 3 bases at J, with 18 bases between.

As regards this clone: This CDR3 is also generated by other DNA sequences in the sample. J is TRBJ2-1 and V is TRBV7-2, with 11 bases aligning to TRBD2. Germline V gene sequence: CDR1 SGHTA, CDR2 FQGNSA. This CDR3 contains 16 residues. V lost 1 base to trimming and J lost 5 bases; unmatched junction nucleotides: 4. CDR3 loop: CASSLVGTSGHNEQFF. CDR3 nucleotides: TGTGCCAGCAGCTTAGTGGGGACTAGCGGCCACAATGAGCAGTTCTTC.

The chain links TRBV28 to TRBJ1-5; D gene ambiguous. The CDR3 consists of 14 residues. Germline lookup yields CDR1 MDHEN and CDR2 SYDVKM. Trimming took 7 bases from V and 1 from J, leaving 11 bases between them. The CDR3 DNA is TGTGCCAGCACCAGAGGACTAAGCAATCAGCCCCAGCATTTT. Translation: CASTRGLSNQPQHF.

This chain uses TRBV10-1 with TRBJ2-2, with TRBD2 matching over 7 bases. CDR1 and CDR2 from the germline V gene are WNHNN and SYGVQD (reference sequence). The trim removed 5 bases at V and 1 base at J, leaving 16 bases unmatched. This CDR3 has 19 residues. The CDR3 spells CASSPNPPSGAGNTGELFF. CDR3 nucleotide sequence: TGCGCCAGCAGTCCGAACCCACCCAGCGGGGCCGGGAACACCGGGGAGCTGTTTTTT.

This clone was recorded once. The genes are TRBV7-2 and TRBJ2-2; maybe TRBD2 (5 bases). Deletions cut 3 bases from V and 6 bases from J, with 14 bases between. The CDR3 length is 15 residues. Germline V gene data show CDR1 as SGHTA and CDR2 as FQGNSA. The CDR3 sequence: CASSLRVLNAGELFF. The DNA for the CDR3 is TGTGCCAGCAGCTTGAGGGTTTTAAACGCCGGGGAGCTGTTTTTT.